The entry below describes one T cell receptor (beta chain). Its target is unknown. The CDR3 is made up of 15 amino acids. Germline CDR1 SGDLS, CDR2 YYNGEE. V shed 3 bases and J 3 bases; nucleotides not matched to a gene: 6. This sample was included in a study of shared clonotypes between healthy human individuals. Study outcomes and limitations: The generation probabilities recorded for non-shared clonotypes fell below those of clonotypes shared by all four donors. Represented genetic and exposure-history diversity was restricted by having few donors. Sample collection involved blood only; tissue repertoires are likely different.

Profiling relied on immunoSEQ multiplex PCR, and the TCRdb table lists in-frame clones only, not all of them. Among about 1 million clones, about 75% were seen once, and the ten largest hold approximately 1.5%. The rearrangement links TRBV9 to TRBJ1-5, with 7 nucleotides matching TRBD1. Sequencing input: memory CD4+ T cells sorted from blood. Specified subset: CD45RA-negative fraction. The sequence was obtained from a man aged 18 to 29 in good health. The CDR3 region is CASSEGDSNNQPQHF. In nucleotides, the CDR3 is TGTGCCAGCAGCGAGGGGGACAGTAACAATCAGCCCCAGCATTTT.